The 12 T cell receptor beta chains below all came from one sample that was sequenced in a study of blood T cell repertoires in COVID-19 (dated by TCRdb to the early 2020s). The library was generated by the immunoSEQ multiplex PCR assay. This immuneACCESS table, as held by TCRdb, lists in-frame sequences with V and J called but not all clones. Of the missing ones, under half trace to an unresolved V gene in checked studies; the others have no known cause. The sample profile shows about 96,000 clones; 84% of them were found once. Of the sample, around a sixth is held by the ten largest clones. The sequenced sample was peripheral blood. These receptors originate from a woman aged 60-70 years with acute or convalescent COVID-19.

The chain combines TRBV2 with TRBJ1-3, with D possibly matching TRBD1 (6 bases). The CDR3 has 16 residues. Trimming pared 2 bases from V and 0 bases from J, leaving 11 bases between. The V gene's germline CDR1 is SNHLY and CDR2 FYNNEI. The chain's CDR3 is CASSEILGASGNTIYF. The CDR3 region has the DNA TGTGCCAGCAGTGAAATTTTGGGGGCCTCTGGAAACACCATATATTTT.

The chain employs TRBV7-9 and TRBJ1-1, with 7 bases fitting TRBD1. This CDR3 contains 14 residues. The germline gives CDR1 SEHNR, CDR2 FQNEAQ (reference sequence). After removal of 5 bases from V and 5 bases from J, the junction contained 8 bases not matched to a gene. Written as DNA, the CDR3 is TGTGCCAGCAGCCCACAGGGGAGTCGGACTGAAGCTTTCTTT. Translation: CASSPQGSRTEAFF.

The V gene is TRBV6-2 or TRBV6-3, the J gene TRBJ2-3, with 13 bases fitting TRBD2. Losses at the gene ends were 5 bases for V and 2 bases for J; bases not matched to a gene: 4. CDR3 length: 16 residues. The germline V gene has CDR1 MNHEY and CDR2 SVGEGT. CDR3: CASSTGLAGNTDTQYF. In DNA, the CDR3 is TGTGCCAGCAGTACGGGACTAGCGGGGAACACAGATACGCAGTATTTT.

V and J are TRBV6-6 and TRBJ1-1, with TRBD1 identical over 11 bases. Germline CDR1 MNHNY, CDR2 SVGAGI (reference sequence). The CDR3 extends over 15 amino acids. After removal of 4 bases from V and 6 bases from J, the junction contained 7 bases not matched to a gene. DNA for the CDR3: TGTGCCAGCAGTTGGAGGGGACAGGGGGGCCCTGAAGCTTTCTTT. The encoded protein is CASSWRGQGGPEAFF.

CDR3 protein: CASSLAGLASDEQFF. The CDR3 DNA reads as TGTGCCAGCAGCTTAGCGGGACTAGCTTCGGATGAGCAGTTCTTC. The chain recombines TRBV7-8 with TRBJ2-1; TRBD2 aligns across 9 bases. The CDR3 loop spans 15 amino acids. From germline, CDR1 is SGHVS and CDR2 FQNEAQ. V was pared by 0 bases and J by 8 bases, with 5 bases of the junction left unmatched.

The rearrangement joins TRBV19 to TRBJ2-3, with a weak D call TRBD2 (7 bases). The CDR3 is 15 residues long. Trimming stripped 1 base from V and 4 bases from J, with 12 bases between. The germline V gene has CDR1 LNHDA and CDR2 SQIVND (reference sequence). The CDR3 nucleotides read TGTGCCAGTAGTATAGGATCGCGGGGGCCAGATACGCAGTATTTT. It codes for CASSIGSRGPDTQYF.

The chain joins TRBV5-1 to TRBJ1-1; no reliable D call. The V end lost 0 bases, the J end lost 6 bases, and 21 bases lay between the germline ends. The CDR3 sequence is 17 residues long. Germline V gene sequence: CDR1 SGHRS, CDR2 YFSETQ. The CDR3 DNA reads TGCGCCAGCAGCTTGGCCGGGGAAGGGAGCCGGACGTCTGAAGCTTTCTTT. Residues: CASSLAGEGSRTSEAFF.

The rearrangement links TRBV27 to TRBJ1-2, with TRBD1 as a possible D gene (5 bases). Looked up from germline, CDR1 is MNHEY and CDR2 is SMNVEV (reference sequence). V was clipped by 3 bases and J by 6 bases, with 11 bases between them. The CDR3 runs 13 residues. The DNA for the CDR3 is TGTGCCAGCAGTTTCACAGGTTCCCATGGCTACACCTTC. Residues: CASSFTGSHGYTF.

This clone appeared once. V is TRBV7-8 and J is TRBJ1-1, with D tentatively TRBD1 (5 bases). Germline CDR1 and CDR2: SGHVS and FQNEAQ. The CDR3 loop spans 15 amino acids. Between the trimmed V and J ends, which lost 4 bases and 5 bases, there was a span of 17 bases. CDR3: CASSSSRVRGTEAFF. The CDR3 coding sequence is TGTGCCAGCAGCTCCAGCAGGGTACGAGGAACTGAAGCTTTCTTT. Filled out from reference TRBV7-8 and TRBJ1-1, the complete variable domain reads GAGVSQSPRYKVAKRGQDVALRCDPISGHVSLFWYQQALGQGPEFLTYFQNEAQLDKSGLPSDRFFAERPEGSVSTLKIQRTQQEDSAVYLCASSSSRVRGTEAFFGQGTRLTVV.

This chain links TRBV4-1 with TRBJ1-2, with TRBD1 identical over 11 bases. Germline CDR1 and CDR2: MGHRA and YSYEKL. The length of the CDR3 is 18 residues. With 0 bases clipped from V and 5 bases from J, the junction kept 11 bases outside the gene matches. CDR3 DNA sequence: TGCGCCAGCAGCCAAGAGGCGCGGGCCGGGACAGGGGGATATGGCTACACCTTC. This translates into CASSQEARAGTGGYGYTF.

The J gene is TRBJ1-6, the V gene TRBV25-1, with 11 bases aligning to TRBD1. CDR3 length: 13 residues. CDR1 MGHDK and CDR2 SYGVNS come from the germline V gene. Trimming cost V 4 bases and J 13 bases; bases outside gene matches: 3. CDR3 sequence (DNA): TGTGCCAGCAGTGCCCGGGACAGGGGGCCCCTCCACTTT. This gives the protein CASSARDRGPLHF.

The gene calls are TRBV7-9 and TRBJ2-5, with 9 bases that match TRBD2. Per germline, CDR1 SEHNR and CDR2 FQNEAQ (reference sequence). The CDR3 covers 15 residues. J lost 5 bases, V lost 3 bases, and 7 bases had no gene match. CDR3 protein: CASSFVAGGMETQYF. Here the CDR3 DNA reads TGTGCCAGCAGCTTTGTTGCGGGGGGGATGGAGACCCAGTACTTC.